The clone carrying this T cell receptor (beta chain) occurred once. Germline is not matched at one junction end, which may reflect a read error. The sample comes from a study of tumor-infiltrating lymphocytes in primary liver carcinoma. Overall study: Staging of the tumors gave T1-T3 N0M0, with widths of roughly 4 to 10 cm.

Scientists recovered RNA and DNA together from approximately 20-30 mg of unsorted bulk tissue. Patients diagnosed with primary liver carcinoma received treatment through surgical resection. Germline CDR1 reads SQVTM; CDR2 reads ANQGSEA. The CDR3 runs 15 residues. The input was around 530 ng total RNA; TCR beta cDNA was made from it with a constant-region primer. ARM-PCR was slightly modified, and three nested multiplex PCR rounds with it gave rise to the TCR beta libraries. In the first two PCR rounds, TRBV1-TRBV30 forward primers were paired with a C-beta reverse primer, and each round lasted around 10 cycles. TCRdb re-called the multiplex PCR reads with MiXCR, one entry per CDR3 protein. Here the sample spans more than 45,000 distinct CDR3 sequences, around three quarters being singletons.

The TCR comes from a middle-aged man with primary liver carcinoma and hepatitis B virus infection. The J gene is TRBJ2-1, the V gene TRBV29-1; 9 nucleotides match TRBD2. Specimen: liver tumor tissue from sampling region 3. Subset defined: tumor region T3, left-lateral pole. CDR3 residues: CSGIGLAGSYNVQFF. The CDR3 DNA reads as TGCAGCGGGATCGGGCTAGCGGGGTCCTACAATGTGCAGTTCTTC.